A single T cell receptor (beta chain) is shown here with its context. The record originates from a study of blood T cell repertoires in COVID-19. At the level of the study: Acute and convalescent COVID-19 samples came from the United States, Italy and Spain.

The CDR3 consists of 15 residues. Trimming cost V 4 bases and J 7 bases, with 23 bases left between them. Germline V gene lookup returns CDR1 GTSNPN and CDR2 SVGIG (reference sequence). This table comes from immunoSEQ multiplex PCR, and its TCRdb copy is limited to in-frame clones, with some not included. The data contain about 140,000 clones, approximately 88% of them singletons. Sample: peripheral blood. The clonotype was recovered from a man between 60 and 70 years old with active or convalescent COVID-19. V gene TRBV30 combines with J gene TRBJ2-7, with D hard to call. This CDR3 is CAWTETGSRFEEQYF. CDR3 in DNA: TGTGCCTGGACTGAGACTGGAAGCCGCTTCGAAGAGCAGTACTTC.